Listed here is a single T cell receptor (beta chain). As yet, its antigen is unknown. The germline gives CDR1 MNHNS, CDR2 SASEGT. This CDR3 region has 16 residues. J lost 4 bases, V lost 4 bases, and 9 bases had no gene match. The time point is: week 11, during vaccination. The vaccine gave 300 ug of a 20-mer mutant IDH1 peptide subcutaneously per dose. These data come from a study of a mutant IDH1 vaccine in newly diagnosed glioma. Assay: immunoSEQ multiplex PCR; the TCRdb copy retains only in-frame clones and omits some. This table has more than 55,000 clones, less than 85% appearing once. The chain uses TRBV6-1 and TRBJ1-3, with TRBD1 identical over 8 bases. This receptor was taken from a man aged 25-45 years with glioma. The specimen comprised PBMCs, sampled from a glioma patient whose treatment included an IDH1 peptide vaccine. CDR3 sequence (DNA): TGTGCCAGCAGTGCGGCACAGGGGGTGAGAGGAAACACCATATATTTT. Amino acids: CASSAAQGVRGNTIYF.